The clone carrying this T cell receptor (beta chain) was found a few times. What it binds is not known. This specimen belongs to a study of response to subunit inactivated influenza vaccine. TCRdb reanalysed the RT-PCR reads using MiXCR and keeps one entry per CDR3 protein. In the table there are hundreds of thousands of distinct CDR3 sequences, around a sixth of which are singletons. Study-level points and caveats: Authors suggested each seasonal influenza vaccination recruits few new T cells.

This TCR was recovered from a man aged 45-60 years who received an inactivated influenza vaccine. The source material was PBMCs from blood, sampled approximately 13 days after vaccination.

The CDR3 region is CASSQSLLSSYNEQFF. CDR3 bases: TGTGCCAGCAGCCAAAGTCTCCTGAGCTCCTACAATGAGCAGTTCTTC. The rearrangement joins TRBV4-2 to TRBJ2-1; no clear D gene. This CDR3 has 16 residues. V was shortened by 2 bases and J by 0 bases, with 11 bases between the two germline ends. Germline assignment: CDR1 LGHNA and CDR2 YNFKEQ.